This entry concerns a single T cell receptor (beta chain). This entry comes from a study of cytomegalovirus exposure and HLA in healthy donors. The assay was immunoSEQ multiplex PCR, and TCRdb's table has in-frame clones only and misses some. The sample has around 130,000 clones, around nine tenths seen once. The specimen was PBMCs. The receptor was derived from a young man in good health and CMV-seronegative.

Written as DNA, the CDR3 is TGTGCCAGCCTACAGGGGACGACCTATAATTCACCCCTCCACTTT. It codes for CASLQGTTYNSPLHF. J is TRBJ1-6 and V is TRBV6-1; the match to TRBD1 covers 7 bases. The trim removed 8 bases at V and 2 bases at J, leaving 6 bases unmatched. The CDR3 is 15 residues long. Germline loops: CDR1 MNHNS, CDR2 SASEGT.